This TCR beta chain was documented in a study of blood T cell repertoires in COVID-19. Germline CDR1 is SGHTA and CDR2 is FQGNSA. The length of the CDR3 is 16 residues. The V and J ends lost 1 base and 5 bases, in that order; junction bases with no gene match: 8. Per the authors' pipeline: Reference gene primer amplification in the assay estimated nucleated cell counts. Here immunoSEQ multiplex PCR was the method, and the copy in TCRdb shows in-frame clones only, minus some. V, J and clone size derive from that table, while D and trimming were established from the DNA sequence. The sample has approximately 190,000 clones, about 83% seen once.

The sequencing input was PBMCs or T cells enriched from blood (not recorded which). The source is a woman aged 25 to 39 who had been exposed to COVID-19. The chain recombines TRBV7-2 with TRBJ2-7, with 10 bases that match TRBD2. CDR3 DNA: TGTGCCAGCAGCTTAGGCCTCAGCGGGGGGGTTGACGAGCAGTACTTC. Its protein product is CASSLGLSGGVDEQYF.